The next 8 T cell receptor beta chains were all read from a single sample in a study of metastatic and nonmetastatic thyroid tumors. From the PCR reads, TCRdb re-called clones with MiXCR. The sample includes about 34,000 clones, 35% of them seen just once. Every patient was untreated before thyroid surgery. The sequenced material came from tumor tissue. The receptors come from a female donor with papillary thyroid cancer or a benign thyroid nodule (not recorded which). Some clones in this sample may be carry-over from other donors' samples.

This clone has only a few counts. The V gene is TRBV6-1, the J gene TRBJ2-1; 10 nucleotides match TRBD2. The CDR3 runs 15 residues. V was clipped by 4 bases and J by 4 bases; unmatched bases: 4. CDR1 is MNHNS and CDR2 is SASEGT in the germline V gene. The CDR3 DNA reads as TGTGCCAGCAGTGGCCTAGCGGGGGATTACAATGAGCAGTTCTTC. Amino acids: CASSGLAGDYNEQFF.

The V and J genes are TRBV6-5 and TRBJ2-3; 8 bases map to TRBD2. Germline V CDR1 and CDR2: MNHEY, SVGAGI. J gave up 8 bases and V 0 bases, and 13 bases lay outside the gene matches. The CDR3 has 17 amino acids. The CDR3 DNA is TGTGCCAGCAGTTACTCGATTCAACGGGGGGGCCGTAGTACGCAGTATTTT. Its protein product is CASSYSIQRGGRSTQYF.

The chain employs TRBV12-3 or TRBV12-4 and TRBJ2-7; 11 nucleotides match TRBD2. V was pared by 9 bases and J by 9 bases, with 16 bases of the junction left unmatched. The CDR3 is 15 residues long. The CDR3 reads CASRKQTSGNSGQYF. In nucleotides, the CDR3 is TGTGCCAGTAGGAAACAGACTAGCGGGAACTCGGGGCAGTACTTC.

This clone was counted between two and nine times. The CDR3 loop reads CASSAGDSLHTPLHF. The CDR3 nucleotides are TGTGCCAGTAGCGCCGGGGACTCCCTCCATACACCCCTCCACTTT. The chain is built from TRBV19 and TRBJ1-6; tentatively, D is TRBD1 (5 bases). Per the germline V gene, CDR1 is LNHDA and CDR2 is SQIVND (reference sequence). The CDR3 is made up of 15 amino acids. Deletions cut 6 bases from V and 11 bases from J, with 20 bases between.

The rearrangement uses TRBV27 and TRBJ1-4, with 7 positions matching TRBD1. Germline lookup yields CDR1 MNHEY and CDR2 SMNVEV (reference sequence). V lost 3 bases to trimming and J lost 8 bases; unmatched junction nucleotides: 6. The CDR3 is 14 residues long. As DNA, the CDR3 is TGTGCCAGCAGTTTCGAAGGGGGCCGGGAAAAACTGTTTTTT. Amino acids: CASSFEGGREKLFF.

This clone is labeled medium-sized. The genes are TRBV24-1 and TRBJ2-5, with D possibly being TRBD1 (5 bases). Germline CDR1 and CDR2: KGHDR and SFDVKD. This CDR3 spans 17 amino acids. Trimming shortened V by 2 bases and J by 2 bases, and 17 bases separated the two germline ends. DNA of the CDR3: TGTGCCACCAGTGATTACATGACAGATTCGACTCAAGAGACCCAGTACTTC. Protein product: CATSDYMTDSTQETQYF.

This chain links TRBV6-1 with TRBJ2-1; 10 bases map to TRBD2. Germline lookup yields CDR1 MNHNS and CDR2 SASEGT. This CDR3 is built from 17 residues. J lost 0 bases, V lost 2 bases, and 4 bases had no gene match. CDR3 in amino acids: CASSELAGVGSYNEQFF. CDR3 bases: TGTGCCAGCAGTGAACTAGCGGGAGTCGGCTCCTACAATGAGCAGTTCTTC.

This clone was observed a single time. The V gene is TRBV6-2 or TRBV6-3, the J gene TRBJ1-5; 7 bases are shared with TRBD1. This CDR3 has 19 residues. Looked up from germline, CDR1 is MNHEY and CDR2 is SVGEGT. The junction had 17 bases not matched to a gene; V was cut back by 2 bases and J by 4 bases. The chain's CDR3 is CASSYLTLSGTEPNQPQHF. In DNA, the CDR3 is TGTGCCAGCAGTTACCTGACCTTGTCCGGGACAGAGCCAAATCAGCCCCAGCATTTT.